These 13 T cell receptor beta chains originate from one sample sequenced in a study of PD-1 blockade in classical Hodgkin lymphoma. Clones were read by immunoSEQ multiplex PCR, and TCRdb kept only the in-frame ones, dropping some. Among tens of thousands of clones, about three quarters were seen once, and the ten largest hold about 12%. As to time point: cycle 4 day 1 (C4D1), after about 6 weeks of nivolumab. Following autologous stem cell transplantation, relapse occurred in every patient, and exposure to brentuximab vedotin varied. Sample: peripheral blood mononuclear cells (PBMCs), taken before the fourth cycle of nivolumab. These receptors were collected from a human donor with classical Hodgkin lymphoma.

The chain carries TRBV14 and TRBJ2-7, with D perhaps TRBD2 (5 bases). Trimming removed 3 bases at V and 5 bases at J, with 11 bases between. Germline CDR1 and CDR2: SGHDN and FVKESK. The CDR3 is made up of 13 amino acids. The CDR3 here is CASSHDYLNEQYF. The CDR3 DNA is TGTGCCAGCAGCCACGACTACCTAAACGAGCAGTACTTC.

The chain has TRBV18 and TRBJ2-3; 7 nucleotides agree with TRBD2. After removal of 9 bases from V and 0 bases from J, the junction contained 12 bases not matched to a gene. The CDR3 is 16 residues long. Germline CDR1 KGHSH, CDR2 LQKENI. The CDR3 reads CASPRPGGSSTDTQYF. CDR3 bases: TGTGCCAGTCCCAGGCCGGGAGGCTCGAGCACAGATACGCAGTATTTT.

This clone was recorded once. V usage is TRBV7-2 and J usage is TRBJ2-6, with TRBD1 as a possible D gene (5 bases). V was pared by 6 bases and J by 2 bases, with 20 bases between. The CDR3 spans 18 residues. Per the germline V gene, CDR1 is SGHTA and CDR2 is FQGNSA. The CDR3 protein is CASSRAPRRAAGANVLTF. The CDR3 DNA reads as TGTGCCAGCAGTCGAGCCCCCCGCAGGGCAGCTGGGGCCAACGTCCTGACTTTC.

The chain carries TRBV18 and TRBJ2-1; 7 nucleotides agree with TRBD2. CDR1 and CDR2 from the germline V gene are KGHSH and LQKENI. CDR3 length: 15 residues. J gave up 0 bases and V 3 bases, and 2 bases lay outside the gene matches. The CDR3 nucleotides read TGTGCCAGCTCACCCCAGCGGGACTCCTACAATGAGCAGTTCTTC. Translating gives CASSPQRDSYNEQFF.

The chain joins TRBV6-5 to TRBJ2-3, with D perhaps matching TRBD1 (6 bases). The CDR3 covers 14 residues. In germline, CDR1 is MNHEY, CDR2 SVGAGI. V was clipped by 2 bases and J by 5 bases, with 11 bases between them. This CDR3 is CASSYRQGRDTQYF. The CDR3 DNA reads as TGTGCCAGCAGTTACCGGCAGGGGCGAGATACGCAGTATTTT.

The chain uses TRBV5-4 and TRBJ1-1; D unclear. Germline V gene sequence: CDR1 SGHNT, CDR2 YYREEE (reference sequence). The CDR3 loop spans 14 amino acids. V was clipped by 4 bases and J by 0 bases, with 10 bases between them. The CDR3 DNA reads TGTGCCAGCAGCCACCTGACACTGAACACTGAAGCTTTCTTT. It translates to CASSHLTLNTEAFF.

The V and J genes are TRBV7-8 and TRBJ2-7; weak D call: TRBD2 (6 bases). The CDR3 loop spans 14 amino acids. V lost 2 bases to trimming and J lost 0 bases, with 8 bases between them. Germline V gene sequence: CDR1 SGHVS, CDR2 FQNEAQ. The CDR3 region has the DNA TGTGCCAGCAGCTTATCGGGGGACTCCTACGAGCAGTACTTC. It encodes CASSLSGDSYEQYF.

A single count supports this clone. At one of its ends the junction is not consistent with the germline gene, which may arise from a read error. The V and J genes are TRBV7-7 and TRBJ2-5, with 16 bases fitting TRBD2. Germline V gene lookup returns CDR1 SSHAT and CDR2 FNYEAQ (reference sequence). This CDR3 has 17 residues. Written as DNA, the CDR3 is TGTGCTAGCAGCCGCGTGGGACTAGCGGGAGGGGAAGAGACCCAGTACTTC. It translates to CASSRVGLAGGEETQYF.

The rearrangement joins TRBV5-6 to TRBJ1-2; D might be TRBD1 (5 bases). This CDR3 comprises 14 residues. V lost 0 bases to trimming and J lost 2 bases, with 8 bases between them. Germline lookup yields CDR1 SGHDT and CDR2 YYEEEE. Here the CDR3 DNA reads TGTGCCAGCAGCTTGGGACAGCTCAACTATGGCTACACCTTC. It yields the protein CASSLGQLNYGYTF.

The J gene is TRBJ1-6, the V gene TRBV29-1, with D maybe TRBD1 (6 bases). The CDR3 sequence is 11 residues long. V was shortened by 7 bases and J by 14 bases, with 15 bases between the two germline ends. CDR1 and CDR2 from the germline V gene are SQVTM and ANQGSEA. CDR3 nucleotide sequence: TGCAGCGCCGAGGGTGGGGGCTCCCTCCACTTT. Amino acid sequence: CSAEGGGSLHF.

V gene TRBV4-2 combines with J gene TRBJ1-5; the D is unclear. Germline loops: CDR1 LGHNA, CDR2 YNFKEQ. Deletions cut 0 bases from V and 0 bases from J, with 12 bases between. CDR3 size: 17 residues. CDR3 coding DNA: TGTGCCAGCAGCCAAGATGGCGGTTCTTATAGCAATCAGCCCCAGCATTTT. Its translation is CASSQDGGSYSNQPQHF.

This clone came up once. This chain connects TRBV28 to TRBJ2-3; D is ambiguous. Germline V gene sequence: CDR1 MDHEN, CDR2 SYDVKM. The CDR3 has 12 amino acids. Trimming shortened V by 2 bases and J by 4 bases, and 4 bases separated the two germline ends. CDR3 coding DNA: TGTGCCAGCAGTTTAGGTGCAGATACGCAGTATTTT. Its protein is CASSLGADTQYF. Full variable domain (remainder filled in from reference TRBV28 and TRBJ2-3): DVKVTQSSRYLVKRTGEKVFLECVQDMDHENMFWYRQDPGLGLRLIYFSYDVKMKEKGDIPEGYSVSREKKERFSLILESASTNQTSMYLCASSLGADTQYFGPGTRLTVL.

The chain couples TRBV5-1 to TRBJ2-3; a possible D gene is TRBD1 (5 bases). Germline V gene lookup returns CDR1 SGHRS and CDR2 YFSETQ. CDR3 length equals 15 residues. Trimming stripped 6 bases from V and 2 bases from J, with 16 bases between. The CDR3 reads CASKKGLGNTDTQYF. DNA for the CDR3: TGCGCCAGCAAGAAGGGGTTGGGCAACACAGATACGCAGTATTTT. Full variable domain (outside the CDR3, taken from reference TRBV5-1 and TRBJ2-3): KAGVTQTPRYLIKTRGQQVTLSCSPISGHRSVSWYQQTPGQGLQFLFEYFSETQRNKGNFPGRFSGRQFSNSRSEMNVSTLELGDSALYLCASKKGLGNTDTQYFGPGTRLTVL.